The 10 T cell receptor beta chains given below trace back to one sample, sequenced in a study of blood T cell repertoires in COVID-19. Data came from immunoSEQ multiplex PCR; TCRdb stores just in-frame clones and leaves some out. The profile shows more than 150,000 clones, over 70% of them singletons. The sequenced material came from PBMCs or T cells enriched from blood (not recorded which). The receptors shown here come from a woman aged 60-75 years who had recovered from COVID-19.

In its sample, this clone was seen a few times. The rearrangement uses TRBV30 and TRBJ1-5, with TRBD1 as a possible D gene (5 bases). This CDR3 has 13 amino acids. With 5 bases removed from V and 1 base from J, the gap between germline ends came to 9 bases. Per the germline V gene, CDR1 is GTSNPN and CDR2 is SVGIG (reference sequence). The DNA of the CDR3 is TGTGCCTGGCAGGGAGGGAGCAATCAGCCCCAGCATTTT. Its translation: CAWQGGSNQPQHF.

The table lists this clone with a count of one. The chain employs TRBV11-2 and TRBJ1-1, with TRBD1 matching over 7 bases. Trimming removed 4 bases from V and 5 bases from J; junction bases left unmatched: 7. Germline V gives CDR1 SGHAT, CDR2 FQNNGV. The CDR3 consists of 14 residues. CDR3 DNA: TGTGCCAGCAGCTCCCGACAGGGAGGAACTGAAGCTTTCTTT. Amino acids: CASSSRQGGTEAFF.

The chain recombines TRBV6-5 with TRBJ1-2; 10 nucleotides align to TRBD1. The CDR3 loop spans 13 amino acids. The junction had 2 bases not matched to a gene; V was cut back by 6 bases and J by 4 bases. Looked up from germline, CDR1 is MNHEY and CDR2 is SVGAGI. Here the CDR3 reads CASRWTGGYGYTF. The CDR3 DNA is TGTGCCAGCAGGTGGACAGGGGGCTATGGCTACACCTTC.

This chain connects TRBV11-2 to TRBJ2-5; possibly TRBD2 for D (6 bases). The V and J ends lost 3 bases and 2 bases respectively, with 7 bases between them. The CDR3 sequence is 13 residues long. CDR1 and CDR2 (germline): SGHAT, FQNNGV. The CDR3 sequence: CASSFGTQETQYF. CDR3 nucleotide sequence: TGTGCCAGCAGCTTCGGGACTCAAGAGACCCAGTACTTC.

V usage is TRBV5-5 and J usage is TRBJ2-7; the match to TRBD2 covers 10 bases. Germline V gene data show CDR1 as SGHKS and CDR2 as YYEKEE (reference sequence). This CDR3 spans 15 amino acids. V shed 4 bases and J 3 bases; nucleotides not matched to a gene: 7. This CDR3 reads CASSVLAGISYEQYF. CDR3 bases: TGTGCCAGCAGCGTACTAGCGGGGATAAGCTACGAGCAGTACTTC.

This clone was observed a few times. The J gene is TRBJ2-1, the V gene TRBV30; tentative D call: TRBD2 (6 bases). This CDR3 spans 12 amino acids. With 5 bases removed from V and 8 bases from J, the gap between germline ends came to 13 bases. CDR1 and CDR2 from the germline V gene are GTSNPN and SVGIG (reference sequence). The CDR3 protein is CAWGDSDHEQFF. Written as DNA, the CDR3 is TGTGCCTGGGGGGACTCGGATCATGAGCAGTTCTTC.

The chain employs TRBV7-9 and TRBJ1-2, with unresolved D. Germline lookup yields CDR1 SEHNR and CDR2 FQNEAQ (reference sequence). The CDR3 contains 14 residues. Trimming left V 8 bases short and J 2 bases short, with 15 bases between. In DNA, the CDR3 is TGTGCCAGCGCCCTGGTGGGAGTGAACTATGGCTACACCTTC. It specifies CASALVGVNYGYTF.

This chain joins TRBV2 and TRBJ2-7, with a weak D call TRBD2 (7 bases). Trimming removed 4 bases at V and 4 bases at J, with 11 bases between. The CDR3 sequence is 13 residues long. Germline loops: CDR1 SNHLY, CDR2 FYNNEI. The CDR3 sequence: CASSAGGRYEQYF. Written as DNA, the CDR3 is TGTGCCAGCAGTGCGGGGGGCCGATACGAGCAGTACTTC.

The gene calls are TRBV4-1 and TRBJ2-3; D is uncertain. The CDR3 loop spans 16 amino acids. V was pared by 0 bases and J by 0 bases, with 10 bases between. In germline, CDR1 is MGHRA, CDR2 YSYEKL. The CDR3 loop reads CASSQEGLVSTDTQYF. Here the CDR3 DNA reads TGCGCCAGCAGCCAAGAAGGCCTAGTGAGCACAGATACGCAGTATTTT.

This clone appeared a single time. The chain links TRBV27 to TRBJ2-1; D not certain. With 2 bases removed from V and 6 bases from J, the gap between germline ends came to 11 bases. In germline, CDR1 is MNHEY, CDR2 SMNVEV (reference sequence). The CDR3 length is 14 residues. CDR3 sequence reads: CASSLVLASNEQFF. The CDR3 nucleotides read TGTGCCAGCAGTTTAGTTTTAGCTAGCAATGAGCAGTTCTTC.